The text below deals with one TCR beta chain. What it binds is not known. This sample was included in a study of cytomegalovirus exposure and HLA in healthy donors. General study results and limits: Fewer N-insertions (relative to the approximately 670-donor mean) were reportedly seen in an Asian-associated ancestry cluster in a later analysis. The HLA-A and HLA-B alleles of most subjects were reportedly predicted accurately from TCR beta sequences. Sequencing depth across donors, presence/absence analyses assumed, was roughly uniform.

The study ran its PCR with 60 Vbeta and 13 Jbeta primers. Data came from immunoSEQ multiplex PCR; TCRdb stores just in-frame clones and leaves some out. The sample holds some 84,000 clones. The ends lost 5 bases at V and 4 bases at J; junction bases unmatched: 4. The CDR3 runs to 15 residues. Per germline, CDR1 KGHSH and CDR2 LQKENI. Sample: PBMCs. The TCR originated in a man between 50 and 59 years old in good health and CMV-seronegative. V usage is TRBV18 and J usage is TRBJ2-3, with TRBD1 matching over 12 bases. The CDR3 DNA reads as TGTGCCAGCTCATGGGACAGGGGGCGCCCAGATACGCAGTATTTT. Residues: CASSWDRGRPDTQYF.